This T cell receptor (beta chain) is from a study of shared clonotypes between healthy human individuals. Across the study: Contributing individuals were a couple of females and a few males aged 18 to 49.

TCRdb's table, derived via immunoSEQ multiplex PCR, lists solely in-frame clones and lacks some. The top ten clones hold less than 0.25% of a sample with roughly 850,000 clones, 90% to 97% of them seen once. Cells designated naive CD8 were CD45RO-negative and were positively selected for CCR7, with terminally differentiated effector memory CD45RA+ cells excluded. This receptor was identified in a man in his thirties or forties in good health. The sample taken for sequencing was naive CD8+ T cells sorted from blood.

CDR3 region: CASSLAGSGRLEDYAGELFF. CDR3 coding DNA: TGCGCCAGCAGCTTGGCCGGTAGCGGGAGGTTGGAGGATTATGCCGGGGAGCTGTTTTTT. This sequence joins TRBV5-1 and TRBJ2-2; 10 bases are shared with TRBD2. Germline assignment: CDR1 SGHRS and CDR2 YFSETQ. V trimming: 0 bases; J trimming: 6 bases; junction bases outside the gene matches: 17. CDR3 length: 20 amino acids.